This T cell receptor beta chain emerged from a study of T cells in Graves' hyperthyroidism and ophthalmopathy. Findings of the study overall: Patients with ophthalmopathy were separated from those with stable hyperthyroidism by a 13 V-J model. In the blood, most expanded thyroid clonotypes above 0.001 appeared as well.

This clonotype was counted at least ten times. Antigen: not known. The CDR3 is 13 residues long. Germline CDR1 is KGHSH and CDR2 is LQKENI. Trimming took off 1 base at V and 5 bases at J, with 8 bases between the two ends. Patients between 18 and 65 years old had hyperthyroidism, newly diagnosed and lasting under 2 months. Exclusion of patients followed from uncontrolled infection, other autoimmune disease, pregnancy or lactation. Amplified TCR beta CDR3 regions derived from RNA transcripts. An initial round of RT-PCR targeting the TCR CDR3 relied on the HTBI primer set. TCRdb redid the calling of the multiplex PCR reads with MiXCR, one entry per CDR3 protein. The repertoire has about 620,000 distinct CDR3 sequences, around 15% of them found once; the top ten carry 3% to 4%.

The sequence was collected from a woman aged 25 to 39 with Graves' hyperthyroidism. Sequences were obtained from blood. This chain connects TRBV18 to TRBJ2-5; the D is unclear. In nucleotides, the CDR3 is TGTGCCAGCTCACCACGGGGATCTGAGACCCAGTACTTC. Its protein product is CASSPRGSETQYF.